This passage covers 19 T cell receptor beta chains from one sample sequenced in a study of beta chain features in type 1 diabetes. Study-wide findings and caveats: Type 1 diabetes patients had moderately but significantly shorter TCRB CDR3s in all four CD4+ subsets.

Their antigens remain unidentified. What was sequenced were expressed TCRB transcripts, since all of the isolated RNA had been reverse transcribed. Produced via immunoSEQ multiplex PCR; TCRdb's table is partial and in-frame only. The sample records some 700,000 clones, roughly 13% being singletons. Material for sequencing was naive CD4+ T cells from blood. All receptors come from a man between 18 and 29 years old with type 1 diabetes.

The J gene is TRBJ1-1, the V gene TRBV5-6; D remains unclear. The CDR3 loop spans 17 amino acids. Per germline, CDR1 SGHDT and CDR2 YYEEEE. V was shortened by 2 bases and J by 0 bases, with 17 bases between the two germline ends. The CDR3, as DNA: TGTGCCAGCAGCTTCGGGGATTATGGGGTGGTGAACACTGAAGCTTTCTTT. Amino acids: CASSFGDYGVVNTEAFF.

This chain uses TRBV6-5 with TRBJ1-6; possible D gene TRBD1, 5 bases. Looked up from germline, CDR1 is MNHEY and CDR2 is SVGAGI. Trimming shortened V by 6 bases and J by 9 bases, and 18 bases separated the two germline ends. CDR3 length equals 15 residues. The CDR3, as DNA: TGTGCCAGCAGGCAGACAGAATCAGAAGGTTCACCCCTCCACTTT. Encoded protein: CASRQTESEGSPLHF.

The genes are TRBV2 and TRBJ1-2; a possible D gene is TRBD1 (6 bases). From germline, CDR1 is SNHLY and CDR2 FYNNEI. V was trimmed by 7 bases and J by 4 bases, leaving 10 bases between them. This CDR3 spans 12 amino acids. The CDR3 DNA reads TGTGCCAGCACCGGACAGATCTATGGCTACACCTTC. As protein: CASTGQIYGYTF.

There are a few counts of this clone. J is TRBJ1-3 and V is TRBV4-1; tentatively, D is TRBD1 (5 bases). Germline V gene sequence: CDR1 MGHRA, CDR2 YSYEKL. The germline V and J ends were trimmed by 1 base and 2 bases, with 18 bases remaining between them. The CDR3 consists of 18 residues. The CDR3 DNA sequence: TGCGCCAGCAGCCAAGGACCCTTTCTGGACACTACTGGAAACACCATATATTTT. It yields the protein CASSQGPFLDTTGNTIYF.

This chain uses TRBV6-5 with TRBJ2-7; 9 nucleotides line up with TRBD1. The ends lost 7 bases at V and 2 bases at J; junction bases unmatched: 9. Germline CDR1 MNHEY, CDR2 SVGAGI. The CDR3 loop spans 15 amino acids. The CDR3 nucleotides read TGTGCCAGCACAAGCCCGGACAGGGGCGCCTACGAGCAGTACTTC. It translates to CASTSPDRGAYEQYF.

There are a few counts of this clone. The chain has TRBV25-1 and TRBJ1-1; 7 bases are a match to TRBD1. This CDR3 has 11 residues. The junction had 6 bases not matched to a gene; V was cut back by 6 bases and J by 11 bases. CDR1 and CDR2 from the germline V gene are MGHDK and SYGVNS. This chain's CDR3 is CASRATGAAFF. Written as DNA, the CDR3 is TGTGCCAGCAGGGCTACAGGGGCCGCTTTCTTT.

The V gene is TRBV6-6, the J gene TRBJ1-2; no clear D. The CDR3 totals 16 residues. V was clipped by 0 bases and J by 0 bases, with 11 bases between them. Germline CDR1 and CDR2: MNHNY and SVGAGI (reference sequence). The CDR3 sequence: CASSYSMAETNYGYTF. In DNA, the CDR3 is TGTGCCAGCAGTTACTCGATGGCAGAAACTAACTATGGCTACACCTTC.

This clone was seen more than once but under ten times. The rearrangement joins TRBV19 to TRBJ2-7; TRBD1 matches at 7 bases. The CDR3 covers 14 residues. V was pared by 8 bases and J by 5 bases, with 12 bases of the junction left unmatched. Germline values: CDR1 LNHDA, CDR2 SQIVND (reference sequence). The CDR3 is CASSQGSLLNEQYF. The CDR3, as DNA: TGTGCCAGTTCACAGGGGTCCCTTTTGAACGAGCAGTACTTC.

This clone was observed a few times. The chain carries TRBV2 and TRBJ2-5; D uncertain. Germline V gives CDR1 SNHLY, CDR2 FYNNEI. The CDR3 loop spans 12 amino acids. The V and J ends lost 6 bases and 9 bases respectively, with 14 bases between them. CDR3 sequence: CASRGQHQAQYF. The CDR3 DNA reads as TGTGCCAGCAGGGGCCAGCATCAGGCCCAGTACTTC.

The chain joins TRBV7-9 to TRBJ2-7, with no clear D. The CDR3 is 14 residues long. Trimming removed 5 bases from V and 1 base from J, with 12 bases in between. CDR1 and CDR2 from the germline V gene are SEHNR and FQNEAQ (reference sequence). The CDR3 bases are TGTGCCAGCAGCCCGTCCGGGCCTTCCTACGAGCAGTACTTC. Protein product: CASSPSGPSYEQYF.

This clone occurred a few times. The CDR3 region is CASSGQGASTGELFF. The DNA for the CDR3 is TGTGCCAGCAGTGGACAGGGGGCGAGTACCGGGGAGCTGTTTTTT. V usage is TRBV2 and J usage is TRBJ2-2; 10 positions match TRBD1. The CDR3 is made up of 15 amino acids. The germline V gene encodes CDR1 SNHLY and CDR2 FYNNEI. Unmatched junction bases numbered 4, after V lost 4 bases and J lost 5 bases.

This clone has more than one count but fewer than ten. The V call is TRBV2, the J call TRBJ1-1; TRBD1 agrees at 8 bases. Germline values: CDR1 SNHLY, CDR2 FYNNEI. Trimming at V came to 10 bases and at J to 1 base, leaving 8 bases not matched to a gene. The CDR3 loop spans 14 amino acids. The CDR3 is CATQAGTGNTEAFF. The DNA for the CDR3 is TGTGCCACCCAAGCTGGGACAGGGAACACTGAAGCTTTCTTT.

In its sample, this clone was seen a few times. The genes are TRBV30 and TRBJ1-1; no firm D call. V was shortened by 0 bases and J by 9 bases, with 8 bases between the two germline ends. Germline V gives CDR1 GTSNPN, CDR2 SVGIG (reference sequence). There are 11 residues in the CDR3. CDR3 bases: TGTGCCTGGAGTGTATGGGTGCAAGCTTTCTTT. Its protein product is CAWSVWVQAFF.

This clone was recorded a few times. This chain joins TRBV7-2 and TRBJ1-2, with TRBD1 matching over 7 bases. V lost 6 bases, J lost 5 bases, and 6 bases stayed unmatched. CDR1 is SGHTA, CDR2 FQGNSA, per germline. The CDR3 is made up of 13 amino acids. The CDR3 is CASRPVQGYGYTF. The CDR3, as DNA: TGTGCCAGCAGACCTGTACAGGGGTATGGCTACACCTTC.

This clone was counted only a few times. V usage is TRBV6-5 and J usage is TRBJ1-6, with D perhaps TRBD1 (5 bases). CDR1 is MNHEY and CDR2 is SVGAGI in the germline V gene. The V and J ends lost 2 bases and 6 bases respectively, with 11 bases between them. The CDR3 runs 15 residues. CDR3 sequence: CASSYGREVNSPLHF. For the CDR3, the DNA is TGTGCCAGCAGTTACGGCAGGGAGGTTAATTCACCCCTCCACTTT.

For this clone: Other DNA sequences in the sample encode the same CDR3. The gene calls are TRBV7-9 and TRBJ1-2, with D possibly TRBD1 on 5 matching bases. V lost 5 bases to trimming and J lost 4 bases, with 11 bases between them. This CDR3 is built from 13 residues. CDR1 is SEHNR, CDR2 FQNEAQ, per germline (reference sequence). The CDR3, as DNA: TGTGCCAGCAGCCTCGCTGGGGCCTATGGCTACACCTTC. Amino acid sequence: CASSLAGAYGYTF.

This clone was found a few times. In DNA form, the CDR3 reads TGTGCCAGCAGTTACTCGGCCAGGGTAGCTAACTATGGCTACACCTTC. Protein product: CASSYSARVANYGYTF. V and J are TRBV6-5 and TRBJ1-2; a weak D match, TRBD1 (5 bases). Germline assignment: CDR1 MNHEY and CDR2 SVGAGI. Trimming took off 0 bases at V and 0 bases at J, with 11 bases between the two ends. CDR3 length: 16 residues.

This clone has only a few counts. The chain joins TRBV18 to TRBJ1-2; D unclear. V was shortened by 0 bases and J by 4 bases, with 9 bases between the two germline ends. This CDR3 contains 14 residues. Per the germline V gene, CDR1 is KGHSH and CDR2 is LQKENI. In nucleotides, the CDR3 is TGTGCCAGCTCACCACCGGGGAATTCCTATGGCTACACCTTC. Encoded protein: CASSPPGNSYGYTF.

This chain joins TRBV7-9 and TRBJ2-7; 8 nucleotides match TRBD1. The V segment lost 5 bases and the J segment 1 base; nucleotides outside the gene matches: 7. CDR3 length equals 15 residues. CDR1 and CDR2 (germline): SEHNR, FQNEAQ (reference sequence). CDR3 protein: CASSRQGPASYEQYF. The CDR3 bases are TGTGCCAGCAGCCGACAGGGGCCCGCATCCTACGAGCAGTACTTC.